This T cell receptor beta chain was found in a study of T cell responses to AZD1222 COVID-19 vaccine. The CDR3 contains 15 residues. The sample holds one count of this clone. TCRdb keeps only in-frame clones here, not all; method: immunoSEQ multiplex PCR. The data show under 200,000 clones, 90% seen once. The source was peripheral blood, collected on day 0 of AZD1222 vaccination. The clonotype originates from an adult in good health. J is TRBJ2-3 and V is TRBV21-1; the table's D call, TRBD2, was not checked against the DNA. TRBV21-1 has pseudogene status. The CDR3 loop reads CASHATSGVTDTQYF. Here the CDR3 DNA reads TGTGCCAGCCACGCCACTAGCGGGGTTACAGATACGCAGTATTTT.